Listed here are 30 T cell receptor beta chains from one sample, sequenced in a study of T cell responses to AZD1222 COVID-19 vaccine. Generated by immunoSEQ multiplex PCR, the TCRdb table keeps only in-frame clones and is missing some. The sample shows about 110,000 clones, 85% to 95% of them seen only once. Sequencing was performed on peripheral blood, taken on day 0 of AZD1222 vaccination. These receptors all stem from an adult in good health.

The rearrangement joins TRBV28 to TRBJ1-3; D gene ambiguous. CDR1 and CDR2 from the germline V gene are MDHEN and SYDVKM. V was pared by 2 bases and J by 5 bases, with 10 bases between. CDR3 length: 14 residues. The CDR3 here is CASSLPEVRNTIYF. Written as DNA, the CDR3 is TGTGCCAGCAGTTTACCCGAAGTTAGAAACACCATATATTTT.

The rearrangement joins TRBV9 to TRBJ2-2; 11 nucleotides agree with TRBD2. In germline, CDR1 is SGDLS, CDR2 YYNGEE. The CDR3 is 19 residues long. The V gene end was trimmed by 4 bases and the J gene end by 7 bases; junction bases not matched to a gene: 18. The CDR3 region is CASSPRGSGGAVYIGELFF. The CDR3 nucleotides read TGTGCCAGCAGCCCCCGCGGTAGCGGGGGGGCAGTTTACATCGGGGAGCTGTTTTTT.

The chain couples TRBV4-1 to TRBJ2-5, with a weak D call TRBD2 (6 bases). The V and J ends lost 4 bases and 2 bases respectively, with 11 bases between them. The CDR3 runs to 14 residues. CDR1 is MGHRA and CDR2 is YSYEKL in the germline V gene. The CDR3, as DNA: TGCGCCAGCAGCCGGGGTAGCGGACAAGAGACCCAGTACTTC. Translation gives CASSRGSGQETQYF.

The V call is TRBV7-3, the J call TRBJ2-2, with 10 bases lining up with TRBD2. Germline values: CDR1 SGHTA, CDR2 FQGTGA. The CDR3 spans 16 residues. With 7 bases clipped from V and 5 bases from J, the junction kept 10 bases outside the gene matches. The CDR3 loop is CASTAAGTSVTGELFF. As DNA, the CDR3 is TGTGCCAGCACCGCCGCCGGGACTAGCGTTACCGGGGAGCTGTTTTTT.

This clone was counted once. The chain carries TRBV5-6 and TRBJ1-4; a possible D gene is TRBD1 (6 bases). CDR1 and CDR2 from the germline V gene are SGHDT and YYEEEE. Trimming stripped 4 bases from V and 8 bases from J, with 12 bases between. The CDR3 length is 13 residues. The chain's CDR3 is CASSLPTGEKLFF. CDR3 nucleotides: TGTGCCAGCAGCCTCCCCACAGGGGAAAAACTGTTTTTT.

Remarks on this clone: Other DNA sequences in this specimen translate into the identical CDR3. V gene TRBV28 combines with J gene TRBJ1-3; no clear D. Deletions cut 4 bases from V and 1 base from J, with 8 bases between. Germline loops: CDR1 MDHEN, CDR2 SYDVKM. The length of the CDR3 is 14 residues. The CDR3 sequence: CASSSPRSGNTIYF. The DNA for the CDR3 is TGTGCCAGCAGTTCCCCCCGATCTGGAAACACCATATATTTT.

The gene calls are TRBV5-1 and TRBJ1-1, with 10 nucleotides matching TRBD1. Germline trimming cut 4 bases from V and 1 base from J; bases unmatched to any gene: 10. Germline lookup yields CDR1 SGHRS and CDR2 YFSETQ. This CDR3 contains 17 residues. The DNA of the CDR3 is TGCGCCAGCAGCCTCACCTGGACAGGGGGGGGGAACACTGAAGCTTTCTTT. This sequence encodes CASSLTWTGGGNTEAFF.

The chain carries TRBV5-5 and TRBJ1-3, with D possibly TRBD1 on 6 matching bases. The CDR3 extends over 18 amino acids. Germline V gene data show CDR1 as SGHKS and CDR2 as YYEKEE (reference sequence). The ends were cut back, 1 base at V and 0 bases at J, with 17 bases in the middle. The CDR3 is CASSLSQGRISSGNTIYF. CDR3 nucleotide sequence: TGTGCCAGCAGCTTGAGTCAGGGGCGAATAAGCTCTGGAAACACCATATATTTT. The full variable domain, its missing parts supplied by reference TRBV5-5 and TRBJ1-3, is DAGVTQSPTHLIKTRGQQVTLRCSPISGHKSVSWYQQVLGQGPQFIFQYYEKEERGRGNFPDRFSARQFPNYSSELNVNALLLGDSALYLCASSLSQGRISSGNTIYFGEGSWLTVV.

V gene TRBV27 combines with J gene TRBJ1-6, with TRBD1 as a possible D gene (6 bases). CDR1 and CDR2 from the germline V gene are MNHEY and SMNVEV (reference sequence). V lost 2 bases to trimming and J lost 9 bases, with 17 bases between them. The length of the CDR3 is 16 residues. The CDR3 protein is CASSLTGVGGGSPLHF. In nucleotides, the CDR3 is TGTGCCAGCAGTTTAACGGGGGTCGGGGGCGGTTCACCCCTCCACTTT.

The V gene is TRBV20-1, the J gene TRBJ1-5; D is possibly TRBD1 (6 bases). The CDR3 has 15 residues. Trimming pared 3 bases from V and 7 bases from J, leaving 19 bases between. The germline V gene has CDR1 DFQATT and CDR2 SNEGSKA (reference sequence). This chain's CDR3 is CSASRQGMFIQPQHF. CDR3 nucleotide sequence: TGCAGTGCTAGTAGGCAGGGGATGTTTATACAGCCCCAGCATTTT.

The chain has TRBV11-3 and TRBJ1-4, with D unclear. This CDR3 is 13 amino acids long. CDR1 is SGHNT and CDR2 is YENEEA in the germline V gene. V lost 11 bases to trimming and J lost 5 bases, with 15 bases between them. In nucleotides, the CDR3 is TGTGCCTCCGCCGGAGGCCAAAATGAAAAACTGTTTTTT. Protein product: CASAGGQNEKLFF.

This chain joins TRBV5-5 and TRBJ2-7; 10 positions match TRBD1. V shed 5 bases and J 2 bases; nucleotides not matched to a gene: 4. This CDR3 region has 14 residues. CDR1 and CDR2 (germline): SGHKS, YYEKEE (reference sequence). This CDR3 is CASRYGQGAYEQYF. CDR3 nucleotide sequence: TGTGCCAGCAGGTATGGACAGGGGGCCTACGAGCAGTACTTC.

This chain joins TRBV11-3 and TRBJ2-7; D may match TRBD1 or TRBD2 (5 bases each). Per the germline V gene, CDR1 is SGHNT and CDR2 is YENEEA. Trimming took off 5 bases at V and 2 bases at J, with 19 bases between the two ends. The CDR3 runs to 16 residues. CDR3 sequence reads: CASSPRGVPGTYEQYF. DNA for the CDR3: TGTGCCAGCAGCCCCCGAGGGGTGCCGGGAACCTACGAGCAGTACTTC.

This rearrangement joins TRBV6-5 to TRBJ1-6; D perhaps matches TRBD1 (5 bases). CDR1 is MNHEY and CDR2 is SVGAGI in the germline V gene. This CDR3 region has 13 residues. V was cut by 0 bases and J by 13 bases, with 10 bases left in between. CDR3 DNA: TGTGCCAGCAGTTACTCGCAGGGTGGCCCCCTCCACTTT. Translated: CASSYSQGGPLHF.

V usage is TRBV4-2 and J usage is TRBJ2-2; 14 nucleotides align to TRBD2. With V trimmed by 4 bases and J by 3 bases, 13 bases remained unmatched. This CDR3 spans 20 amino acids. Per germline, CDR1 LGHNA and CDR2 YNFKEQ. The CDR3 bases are TGTGCCAGCAGCCGCGACTTGACTAGCGGGGGGGCCTCGGACACCGGGGAGCTGTTTTTT. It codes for CASSRDLTSGGASDTGELFF.

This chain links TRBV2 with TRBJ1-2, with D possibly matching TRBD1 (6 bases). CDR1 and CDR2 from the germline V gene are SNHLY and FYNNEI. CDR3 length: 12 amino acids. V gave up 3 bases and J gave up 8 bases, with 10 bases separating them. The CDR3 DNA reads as TGTGCCAGCAGTGATACAGGGTTGGGCTACACCTTC. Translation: CASSDTGLGYTF.

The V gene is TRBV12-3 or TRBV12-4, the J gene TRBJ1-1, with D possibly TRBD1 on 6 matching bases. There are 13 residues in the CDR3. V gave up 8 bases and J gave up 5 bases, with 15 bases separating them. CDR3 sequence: CASLYRVGTEAFF. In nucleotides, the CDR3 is TGTGCCAGCCTCTACAGGGTAGGAACTGAAGCTTTCTTT.

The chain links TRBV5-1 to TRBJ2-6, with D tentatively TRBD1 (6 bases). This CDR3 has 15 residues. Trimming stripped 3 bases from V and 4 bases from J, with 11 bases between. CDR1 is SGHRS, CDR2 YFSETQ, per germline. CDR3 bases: TGCGCCAGCAGCTCAGGGGTTAAAGGGGCCAACGTCCTGACTTTC. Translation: CASSSGVKGANVLTF.

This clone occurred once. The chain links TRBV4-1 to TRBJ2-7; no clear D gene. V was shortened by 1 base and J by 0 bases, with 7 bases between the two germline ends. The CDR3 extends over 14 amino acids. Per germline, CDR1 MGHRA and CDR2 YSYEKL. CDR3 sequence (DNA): TGCGCCAGCAGCCAAGCAGAGACCTCCTACGAGCAGTACTTC. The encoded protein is CASSQAETSYEQYF.

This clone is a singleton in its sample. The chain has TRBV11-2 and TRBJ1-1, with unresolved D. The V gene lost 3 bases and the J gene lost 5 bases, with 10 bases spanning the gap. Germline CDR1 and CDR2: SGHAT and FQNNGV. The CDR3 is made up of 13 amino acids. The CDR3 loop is CASSLSGGTEAFF. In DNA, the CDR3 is TGTGCCAGCAGCTTGTCGGGAGGGACTGAAGCTTTCTTT. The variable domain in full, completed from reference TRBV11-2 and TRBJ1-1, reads EAGVAQSPRYKIIEKRQSVAFWCNPISGHATLYWYQQILGQGPKLLIQFQNNGVVDDSQLPKDRFSAERLKGVDSTLKIQPAKLEDSAVYLCASSLSGGTEAFFGQGTRLTVV.

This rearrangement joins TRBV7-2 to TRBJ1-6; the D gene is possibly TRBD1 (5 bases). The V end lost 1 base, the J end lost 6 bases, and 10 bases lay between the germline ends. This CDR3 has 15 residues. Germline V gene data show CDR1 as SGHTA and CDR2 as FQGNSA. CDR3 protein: CASSLGGGTNSPLHF. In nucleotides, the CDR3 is TGTGCCAGCAGCTTAGGTGGGGGTACTAATTCACCCCTCCACTTT.

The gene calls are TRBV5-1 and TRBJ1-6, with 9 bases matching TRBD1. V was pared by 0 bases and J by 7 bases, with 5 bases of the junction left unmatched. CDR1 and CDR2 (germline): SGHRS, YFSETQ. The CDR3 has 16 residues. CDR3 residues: CASSLGGQGGNSPLHF. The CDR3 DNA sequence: TGCGCCAGCAGCTTGGGGGGACAGGGTGGGAATTCACCCCTCCACTTT.

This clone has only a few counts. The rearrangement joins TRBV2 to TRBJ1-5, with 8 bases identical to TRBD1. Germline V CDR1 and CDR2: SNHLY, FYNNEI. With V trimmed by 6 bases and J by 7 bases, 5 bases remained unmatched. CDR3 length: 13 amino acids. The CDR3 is CASRDRESQPQHF. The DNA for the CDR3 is TGTGCCAGCAGGGACAGGGAATCCCAGCCCCAGCATTTT.

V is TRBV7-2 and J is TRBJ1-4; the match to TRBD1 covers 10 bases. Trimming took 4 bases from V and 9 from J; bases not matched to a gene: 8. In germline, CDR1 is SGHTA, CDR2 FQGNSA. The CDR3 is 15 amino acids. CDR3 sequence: CASSYSGTGAKKLFF. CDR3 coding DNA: TGTGCCAGCAGCTACTCCGGGACAGGGGCGAAAAAACTGTTTTTT.

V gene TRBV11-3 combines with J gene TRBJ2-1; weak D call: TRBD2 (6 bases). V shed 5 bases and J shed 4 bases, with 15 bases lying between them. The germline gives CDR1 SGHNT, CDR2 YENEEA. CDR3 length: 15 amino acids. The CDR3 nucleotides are TGTGCCAGCAGCGCCCCGGAGGCGGGGTACAATGAGCAGTTCTTC. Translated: CASSAPEAGYNEQFF.

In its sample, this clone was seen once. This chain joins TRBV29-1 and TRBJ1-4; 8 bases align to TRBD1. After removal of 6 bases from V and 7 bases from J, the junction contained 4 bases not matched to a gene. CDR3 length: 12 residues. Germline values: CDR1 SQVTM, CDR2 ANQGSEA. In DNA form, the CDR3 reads TGCAGCGTACAAGACAGGGGTGAAAAACTGTTTTTT. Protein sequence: CSVQDRGEKLFF.

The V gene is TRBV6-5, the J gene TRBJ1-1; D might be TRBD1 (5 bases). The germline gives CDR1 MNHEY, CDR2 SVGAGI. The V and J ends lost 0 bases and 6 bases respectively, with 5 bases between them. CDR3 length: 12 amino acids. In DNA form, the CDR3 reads TGTGCCAGCAGTTACTCGGGGGCTGAAGCTTTCTTT. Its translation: CASSYSGAEAFF.

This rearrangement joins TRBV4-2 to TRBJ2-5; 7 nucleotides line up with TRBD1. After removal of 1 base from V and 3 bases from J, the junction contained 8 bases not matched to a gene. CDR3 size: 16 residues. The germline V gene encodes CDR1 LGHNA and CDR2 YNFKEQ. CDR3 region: CASSQGGTTGEETQYF. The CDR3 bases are TGTGCCAGCAGCCAAGGGGGTACCACAGGGGAAGAGACCCAGTACTTC.

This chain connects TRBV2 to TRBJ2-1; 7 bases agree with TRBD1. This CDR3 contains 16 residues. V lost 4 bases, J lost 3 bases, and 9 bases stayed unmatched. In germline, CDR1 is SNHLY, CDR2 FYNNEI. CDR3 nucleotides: TGTGCCAGCAGTGTTTCCTCCGGGACAGTCTACAATGAGCAGTTCTTC. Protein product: CASSVSSGTVYNEQFF.

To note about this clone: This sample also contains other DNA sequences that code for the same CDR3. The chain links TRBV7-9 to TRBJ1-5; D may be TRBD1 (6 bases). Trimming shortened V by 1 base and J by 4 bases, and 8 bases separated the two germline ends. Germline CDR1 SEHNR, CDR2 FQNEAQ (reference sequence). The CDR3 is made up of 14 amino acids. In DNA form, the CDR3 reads TGTGCCAGCAGCTTAGGAACAGGGAATCAGCCCCAGCATTTT. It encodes CASSLGTGNQPQHF. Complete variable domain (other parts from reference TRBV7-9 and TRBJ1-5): DTGVSQNPRHKITKRGQNVTFRCDPISEHNRLYWYRQTLGQGPEFLTYFQNEAQLEKSRLLSDRFSAERPKGSFSTLEIQRTEQGDSAMYLCASSLGTGNQPQHFGDGTRLSIL.